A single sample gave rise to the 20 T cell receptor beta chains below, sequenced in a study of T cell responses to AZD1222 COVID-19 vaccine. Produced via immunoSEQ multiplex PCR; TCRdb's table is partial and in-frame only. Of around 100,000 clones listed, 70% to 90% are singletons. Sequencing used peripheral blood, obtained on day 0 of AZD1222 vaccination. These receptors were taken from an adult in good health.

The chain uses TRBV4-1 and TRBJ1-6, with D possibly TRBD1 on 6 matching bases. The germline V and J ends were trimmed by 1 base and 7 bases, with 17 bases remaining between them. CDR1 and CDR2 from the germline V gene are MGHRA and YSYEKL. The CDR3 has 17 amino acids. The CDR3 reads CASSQVLGRQGNSPLHF. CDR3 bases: TGCGCCAGCAGCCAAGTGCTCGGCAGGCAGGGGAATTCACCCCTCCACTTT.

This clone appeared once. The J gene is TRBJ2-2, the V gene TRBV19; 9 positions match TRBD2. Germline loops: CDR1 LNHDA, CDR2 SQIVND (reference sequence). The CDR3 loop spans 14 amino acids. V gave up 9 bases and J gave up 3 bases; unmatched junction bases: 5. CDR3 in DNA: TGTGCCAGCAATAGCGGGAGAGACACCGGGGAGCTGTTTTTT. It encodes CASNSGRDTGELFF.

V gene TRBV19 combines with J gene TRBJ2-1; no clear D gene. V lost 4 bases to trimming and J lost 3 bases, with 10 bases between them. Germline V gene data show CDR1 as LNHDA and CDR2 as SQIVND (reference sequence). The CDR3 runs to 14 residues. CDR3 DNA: TGTGCCAGTAGTACTTTCGATAACTACAATGAGCAGTTCTTC. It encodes CASSTFDNYNEQFF.

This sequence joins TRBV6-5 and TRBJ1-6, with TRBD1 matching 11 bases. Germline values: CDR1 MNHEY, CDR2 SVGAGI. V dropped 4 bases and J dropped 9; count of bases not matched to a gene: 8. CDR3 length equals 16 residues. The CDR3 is CASSSAPGTGGSPLHF. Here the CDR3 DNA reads TGTGCCAGCAGTTCCGCCCCCGGGACAGGGGGTTCACCCCTCCACTTT.

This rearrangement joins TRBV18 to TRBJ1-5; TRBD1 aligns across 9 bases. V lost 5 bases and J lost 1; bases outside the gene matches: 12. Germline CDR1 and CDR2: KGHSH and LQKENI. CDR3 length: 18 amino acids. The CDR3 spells CASSARDRAGGSNQPQHF. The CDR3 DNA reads TGTGCCAGCTCAGCCCGGGACAGGGCCGGGGGAAGCAATCAGCCCCAGCATTTT.

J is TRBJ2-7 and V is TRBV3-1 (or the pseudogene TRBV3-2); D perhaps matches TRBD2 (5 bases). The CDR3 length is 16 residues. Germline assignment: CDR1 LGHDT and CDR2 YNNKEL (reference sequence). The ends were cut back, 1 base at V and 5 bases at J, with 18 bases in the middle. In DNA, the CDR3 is TGTGCCAGCAGCCAAGGGCGGGTAAACGGTTGGGACGAGCAGTACTTC. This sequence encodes CASSQGRVNGWDEQYF.

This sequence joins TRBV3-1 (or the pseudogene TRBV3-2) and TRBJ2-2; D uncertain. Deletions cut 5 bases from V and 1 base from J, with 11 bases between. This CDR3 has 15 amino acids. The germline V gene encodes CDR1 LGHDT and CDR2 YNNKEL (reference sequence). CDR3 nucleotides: TGTGCCAGCAGCACCTGGGCAGGGAACACCGGGGAGCTGTTTTTT. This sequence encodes CASSTWAGNTGELFF.

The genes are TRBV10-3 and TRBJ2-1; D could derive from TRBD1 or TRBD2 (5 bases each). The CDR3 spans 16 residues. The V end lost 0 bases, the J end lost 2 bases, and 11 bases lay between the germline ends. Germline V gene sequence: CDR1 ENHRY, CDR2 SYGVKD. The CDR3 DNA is TGTGCCATCAGTGAGTCCCCGGGACCTACCTACAATGAGCAGTTCTTC. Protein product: CAISESPGPTYNEQFF.

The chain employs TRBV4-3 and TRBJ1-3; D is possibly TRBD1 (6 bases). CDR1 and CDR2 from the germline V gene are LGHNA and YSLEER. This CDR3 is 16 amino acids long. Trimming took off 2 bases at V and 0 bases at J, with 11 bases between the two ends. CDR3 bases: TGCGCCAGCAGCCAAACCGGACAGTACTCTGGAAACACCATATATTTT. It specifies CASSQTGQYSGNTIYF.

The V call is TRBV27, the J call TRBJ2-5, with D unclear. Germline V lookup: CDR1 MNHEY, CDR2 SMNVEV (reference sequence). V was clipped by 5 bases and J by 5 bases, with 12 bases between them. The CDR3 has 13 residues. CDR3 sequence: CASSTPGRETQYF. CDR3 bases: TGTGCCAGCAGTACCCCGGGTAGGGAGACCCAGTACTTC.

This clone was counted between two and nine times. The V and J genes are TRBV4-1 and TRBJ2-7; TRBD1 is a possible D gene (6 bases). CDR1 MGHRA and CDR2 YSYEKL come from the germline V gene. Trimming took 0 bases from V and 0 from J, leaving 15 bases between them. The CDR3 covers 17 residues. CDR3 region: CASSQDQVGANSYEQYF. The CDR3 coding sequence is TGCGCCAGCAGCCAAGACCAGGTGGGGGCCAACTCCTACGAGCAGTACTTC.

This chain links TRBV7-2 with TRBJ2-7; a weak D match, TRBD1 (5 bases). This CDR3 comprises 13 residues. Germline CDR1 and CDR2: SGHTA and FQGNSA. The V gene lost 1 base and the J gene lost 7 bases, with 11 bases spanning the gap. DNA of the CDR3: TGTGCCAGCAGCTTAGGCCAGGGCAAGGAGCAGTACTTC. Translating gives CASSLGQGKEQYF. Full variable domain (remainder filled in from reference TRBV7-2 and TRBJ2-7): GAGVSQSPSNKVTEKGKDVELRCDPISGHTALYWYRQSLGQGLEFLIYFQGNSAPDKSGLPSDRFSAERTGGSVSTLTIQRTQQEDSAVYLCASSLGQGKEQYFGPGTRLTVT.

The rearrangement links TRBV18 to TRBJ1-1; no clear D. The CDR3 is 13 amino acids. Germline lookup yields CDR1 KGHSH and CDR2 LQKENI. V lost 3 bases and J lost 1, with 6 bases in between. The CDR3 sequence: CASSPTENTEAFF. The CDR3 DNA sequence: TGTGCCAGCTCACCGACGGAGAACACTGAAGCTTTCTTT. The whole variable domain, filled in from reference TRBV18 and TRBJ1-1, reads NAGVMQNPRHLVRRRGQEARLRCSPMKGHSHVYWYRQLPEEGLKFMVYLQKENIIDESGMPKERFSAEFPKEGPSILRIQQVVRGDSAAYFCASSPTENTEAFFGQGTRLTVV.

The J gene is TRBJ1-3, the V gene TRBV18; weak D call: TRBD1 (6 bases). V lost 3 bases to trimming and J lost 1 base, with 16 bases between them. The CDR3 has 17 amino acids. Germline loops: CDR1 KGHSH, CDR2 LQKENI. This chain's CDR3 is CASSPFAGQSSGNTIYF. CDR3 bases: TGTGCCAGCTCACCTTTCGCAGGACAGTCTTCTGGAAACACCATATATTTT.

The CDR3 reads CASSPDSTDTQYF. CDR3 in DNA: TGTGCCAGCAGTCCAGACAGCACAGATACGCAGTATTTT. The chain recombines TRBV6-2 or TRBV6-3 with TRBJ2-3; D gene ambiguous. V lost 5 bases to trimming and J lost 0 bases, with 6 bases between them. The CDR3 loop spans 13 amino acids. Germline-derived CDR1 and CDR2 are MNHEY and SVGEGT.

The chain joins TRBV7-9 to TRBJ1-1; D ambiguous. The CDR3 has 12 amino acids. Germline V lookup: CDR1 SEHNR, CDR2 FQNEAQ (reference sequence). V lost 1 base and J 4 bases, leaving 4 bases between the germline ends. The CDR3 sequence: CASSLVSTEAFF. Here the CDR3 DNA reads TGTGCCAGCAGCTTAGTTAGCACTGAAGCTTTCTTT.

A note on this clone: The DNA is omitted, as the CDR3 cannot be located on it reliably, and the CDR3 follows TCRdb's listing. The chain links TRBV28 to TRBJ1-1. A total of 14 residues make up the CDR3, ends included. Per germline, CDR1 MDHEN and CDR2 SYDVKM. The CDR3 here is CASILGGGRTEAFF.

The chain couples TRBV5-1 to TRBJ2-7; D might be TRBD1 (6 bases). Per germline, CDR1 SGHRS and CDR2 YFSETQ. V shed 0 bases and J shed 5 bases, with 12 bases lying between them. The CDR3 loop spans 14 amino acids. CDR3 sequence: CASSLVHRADEQYF. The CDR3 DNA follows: TGCGCCAGCAGCTTGGTTCACAGGGCCGACGAGCAGTACTTC.

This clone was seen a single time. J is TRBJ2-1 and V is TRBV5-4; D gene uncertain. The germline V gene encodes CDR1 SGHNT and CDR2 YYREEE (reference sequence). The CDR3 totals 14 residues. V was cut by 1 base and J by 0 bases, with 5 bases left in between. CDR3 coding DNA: TGTGCCAGCAGCTTGTCAAGCTCCTACAATGAGCAGTTCTTC. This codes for CASSLSSSYNEQFF.

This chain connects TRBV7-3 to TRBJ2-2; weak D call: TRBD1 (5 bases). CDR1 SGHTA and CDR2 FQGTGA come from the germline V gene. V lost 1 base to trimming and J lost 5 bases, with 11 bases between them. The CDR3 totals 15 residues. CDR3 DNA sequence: TGTGCCAGCAGCTTAATCTCAGGGAAGACCGGGGAGCTGTTTTTT. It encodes CASSLISGKTGELFF. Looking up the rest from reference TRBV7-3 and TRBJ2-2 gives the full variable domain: GAGVSQTPSNKVTEKGKYVELRCDPISGHTALYWYRQSLGQGPEFLIYFQGTGAADDSGLPNDRFFAVRPEGSVSTLKIQRTERGDSAVYLCASSLISGKTGELFFGEGSRLTVL.